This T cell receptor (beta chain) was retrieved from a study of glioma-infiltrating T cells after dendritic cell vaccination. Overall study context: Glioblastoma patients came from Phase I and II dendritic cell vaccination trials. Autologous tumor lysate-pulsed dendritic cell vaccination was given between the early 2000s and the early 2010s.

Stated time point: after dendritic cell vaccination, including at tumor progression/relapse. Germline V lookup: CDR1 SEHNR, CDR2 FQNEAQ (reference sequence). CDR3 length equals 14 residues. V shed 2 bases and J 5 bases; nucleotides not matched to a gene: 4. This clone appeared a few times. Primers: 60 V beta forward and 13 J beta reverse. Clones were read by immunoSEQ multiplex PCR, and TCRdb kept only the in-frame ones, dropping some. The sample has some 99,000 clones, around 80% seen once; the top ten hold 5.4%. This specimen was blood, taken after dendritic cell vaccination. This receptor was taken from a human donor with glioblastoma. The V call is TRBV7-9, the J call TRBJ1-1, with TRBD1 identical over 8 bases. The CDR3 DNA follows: TGTGCCAGCAGCTTACATCAGGGGGCAACTGAAGCTTTCTTT. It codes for CASSLHQGATEAFF.